Presented here are 20 T cell receptor beta chains from one specimen sequenced in a study of blood T cell repertoires in COVID-19. Method: immunoSEQ multiplex PCR; TCRdb's copy keeps in-frame clones and lacks some. In the table there are under 250,000 clones, approximately 83% of which are singletons. The sequenced sample consisted of peripheral blood. These TCRs come from a woman aged 60-75 years with acute or convalescent COVID-19.

A single count supports this clone. The V call is TRBV12-3 or TRBV12-4, the J call TRBJ1-5; D uncertain. There are 12 residues in the CDR3. Trimming took 2 bases from V and 3 from J, leaving 2 bases between them. CDR3 coding DNA: TGTGCCAGCAGTTTACACAATCAGCCCCAGCATTTT. Protein: CASSLHNQPQHF.

The chain couples TRBV5-4 to TRBJ2-3; 8 bases align to TRBD2. V dropped 0 bases and J dropped 6; count of bases not matched to a gene: 9. CDR3 length: 16 amino acids. The germline V gene encodes CDR1 SGHNT and CDR2 YYREEE (reference sequence). CDR3 bases: TGTGCCAGCAGCTTGGTTCCGGGGCGGGGGGCCGATACGCAGTATTTT. Its protein is CASSLVPGRGADTQYF.

This chain joins TRBV6-5 and TRBJ2-3; the match to TRBD1 covers 8 bases. The CDR3 is made up of 13 amino acids. The V segment lost 10 bases and the J segment 8 bases; nucleotides outside the gene matches: 11. CDR1 MNHEY and CDR2 SVGAGI come from the germline V gene. The CDR3 is CATRRQGLGTQYF. The CDR3, as DNA: TGTGCCACCAGAAGACAGGGGCTGGGTACGCAGTATTTT.

The V and J genes are TRBV5-6 and TRBJ1-2, with D possibly matching TRBD1 (5 bases). This CDR3 spans 15 amino acids. V lost 0 bases and J 6 bases, leaving 15 bases between the germline ends. Germline-derived CDR1 and CDR2 are SGHDT and YYEEEE. The chain's CDR3 is CASSLGTARGNGYTF. The CDR3 DNA is TGTGCCAGCAGCTTGGGTACGGCCCGGGGGAATGGCTACACCTTC. The complete variable domain, with remaining parts taken from reference TRBV5-6 and TRBJ1-2, reads DAGVTQSPTHLIKTRGQQVTLRCSPKSGHDTVSWYQQALGQGPQFIFQYYEEEERQRGNFPDRFSGHQFPNYSSELNVNALLLGDSALYLCASSLGTARGNGYTFGSGTRLTVV.

The CDR3 loop reads CASSFTRGGLDEQFF. The CDR3 coding sequence is TGTGCCAGCAGCTTCACACGGGGGGGCCTCGATGAGCAGTTCTTC. The chain combines TRBV7-9 with TRBJ2-1; 8 bases match TRBD2. The CDR3 consists of 15 residues. V shed 3 bases and J 8 bases; nucleotides not matched to a gene: 9. Per the germline V gene, CDR1 is SEHNR and CDR2 is FQNEAQ (reference sequence).

This clone was recorded once. The rearrangement uses TRBV2 and TRBJ2-7; a possible D gene is TRBD2 (6 bases). The V gene lost 6 bases and the J gene lost 1 base, with 16 bases spanning the gap. Germline V CDR1 and CDR2: SNHLY, FYNNEI. The CDR3 covers 15 residues. For the CDR3, the DNA is TGTGCCAGCAGGGGGGGTCTTAACCTTTCCTACGAGCAGTACTTC. This sequence encodes CASRGGLNLSYEQYF. Using reference TRBV2 and TRBJ2-7 for the parts outside the CDR3, the full variable domain is EPEVTQTPSHQVTQMGQEVILRCVPISNHLYFYWYRQILGQKVEFLVSFYNNEISEKSEIFDDQFSVERPDGSNFTLKIRSTKLEDSAMYFCASRGGLNLSYEQYFGPGTRLTVT.

The chain uses TRBV4-3 and TRBJ1-1; TRBD1 matches 8 bases. After removal of 2 bases from V and 2 bases from J, the junction contained 7 bases not matched to a gene. Germline V gene sequence: CDR1 LGHNA, CDR2 YSLEER. The CDR3 has 16 residues. The CDR3 sequence: CASSQTGGGLNTEAFF. The CDR3 nucleotides read TGCGCCAGCAGCCAAACAGGGGGGGGGCTTAACACTGAAGCTTTCTTT.

The rearrangement links TRBV5-6 to TRBJ2-3; tentatively, D is TRBD1 (6 bases). The CDR3 loop spans 15 amino acids. The V gene's germline CDR1 is SGHDT and CDR2 YYEEEE. The V and J ends lost 2 bases and 2 bases respectively, with 12 bases between them. In nucleotides, the CDR3 is TGTGCCAGCAGCTTTCCACAGGGAAACACAGATACGCAGTATTTT. Translation gives CASSFPQGNTDTQYF. Using reference TRBV5-6 and TRBJ2-3 for the parts outside the CDR3, the full variable domain is DAGVTQSPTHLIKTRGQQVTLRCSPKSGHDTVSWYQQALGQGPQFIFQYYEEEERQRGNFPDRFSGHQFPNYSSELNVNALLLGDSALYLCASSFPQGNTDTQYFGPGTRLTVL.

The chain has TRBV11-2 and TRBJ1-3; 7 nucleotides agree with TRBD1. With V trimmed by 2 bases and J by 4 bases, 2 bases remained unmatched. CDR3 length equals 14 residues. From germline, CDR1 is SGHAT and CDR2 FQNNGV. CDR3 residues: CASSLLQGGNTIYF. The CDR3 DNA is TGTGCCAGCAGCTTATTACAGGGGGGAAACACCATATATTTT.

The chain combines TRBV11-2 with TRBJ1-2; 7 bases agree with TRBD1. In germline, CDR1 is SGHAT, CDR2 FQNNGV. CDR3 length equals 13 residues. J lost 12 bases, V lost 5 bases, and 12 bases had no gene match. CDR3 DNA: TGTGCCAGCAGCGAAGGGGGCAGAGGGCTACACACCTTC. This gives the protein CASSEGGRGLHTF.

Of note for this clone: Other DNA sequences of this sample code for an identical CDR3. This rearrangement joins TRBV6-6 to TRBJ1-1, with unresolved D. This CDR3 contains 14 residues. Trimming left V 2 bases short and J 0 bases short, with 7 bases between. CDR1 and CDR2 (germline): MNHNY, SVGAGI (reference sequence). CDR3 sequence (DNA): TGTGCCAGCAGTTACCCCGAGATGAACACTGAAGCTTTCTTT. Translating gives CASSYPEMNTEAFF.

The chain uses TRBV5-1 and TRBJ2-3; possibly TRBD2 for D (6 bases). V was shortened by 0 bases and J by 1 base, with 9 bases between the two germline ends. The CDR3 is 15 amino acids. Per the germline V gene, CDR1 is SGHRS and CDR2 is YFSETQ. CDR3 region: CASSLGSGGTDTQYF. The CDR3 DNA follows: TGCGCCAGCAGCTTGGGGTCGGGGGGCACAGATACGCAGTATTTT.

The CDR3 here is CASSSDGYTF. The CDR3 region has the DNA TGTGCCAGCAGCTCAGATGGCTACACCTTC. The rearrangement links TRBV7-2 to TRBJ1-2; D not certain. The CDR3 sequence is 10 residues long. The germline V gene encodes CDR1 SGHTA and CDR2 FQGNSA. Trimming stripped 4 bases from V and 6 bases from J, with 3 bases between.

V and J are TRBV27 and TRBJ1-6; tentative D call: TRBD1 (6 bases). The ends were cut back, 5 bases at V and 12 bases at J, with 14 bases in the middle. The length of the CDR3 is 13 residues. In germline, CDR1 is MNHEY, CDR2 SMNVEV (reference sequence). In DNA form, the CDR3 reads TGTGCCAGCAGTAGAACAGGGAGTCAACCCCTCCACTTT. Translating it yields CASSRTGSQPLHF.

The CDR3 DNA sequence: TGCAGCGCTAAGAGCTCCTATAATTCACCCCTCCACTTT. This codes for CSAKSSYNSPLHF. The chain couples TRBV29-1 to TRBJ1-6; no clear D gene. The CDR3 has 13 amino acids. V lost 7 bases and J lost 0, with 7 bases in between. The V gene's germline CDR1 is SQVTM and CDR2 ANQGSEA.

The chain employs TRBV9 and TRBJ1-2, with TRBD1 matching over 7 bases. CDR1 and CDR2 from the germline V gene are SGDLS and YYNGEE. The CDR3 runs 15 residues. Germline trimming cut 4 bases from V and 2 bases from J; bases unmatched to any gene: 8. CDR3 protein: CASSLSTGQNYGYTF. The DNA for the CDR3 is TGTGCCAGCAGCTTATCGACGGGACAGAACTATGGCTACACCTTC.

The chain is built from TRBV11-2 and TRBJ1-3, with a weak D call TRBD1 (6 bases). The germline V gene has CDR1 SGHAT and CDR2 FQNNGV. V gave up 5 bases and J gave up 1 base, with 12 bases separating them. The CDR3 spans 15 residues. Here the CDR3 DNA reads TGTGCCAGCAGCCAGACAGGACGTTCTGGAAACACCATATATTTT. This encodes CASSQTGRSGNTIYF.

V usage is TRBV5-5 and J usage is TRBJ2-5; D is perhaps TRBD1 (5 bases). Trimming cost V 1 base and J 5 bases, with 9 bases left between them. The CDR3 has 13 residues. Germline V gives CDR1 SGHKS, CDR2 YYEKEE (reference sequence). The CDR3 region has the DNA TGTGCCAGCAGCTTGCCAGGGCGGGAGACCCAGTACTTC. Amino acids: CASSLPGRETQYF.

This clone showed up just once. V usage is TRBV9 and J usage is TRBJ2-1, with 7 bases identical to TRBD2. CDR1 is SGDLS and CDR2 is YYNGEE in the germline V gene. The length of the CDR3 is 15 residues. V shed 2 bases and J 2 bases; nucleotides not matched to a gene: 4. CDR3 sequence reads: CASSVRGDPYNEQFF. The CDR3 DNA reads TGTGCCAGCAGCGTCCGGGGGGACCCCTACAATGAGCAGTTCTTC.

This chain links TRBV6-5 with TRBJ1-1; D is unresolved. The V end lost 0 bases, the J end lost 2 bases, and 4 bases lay between the germline ends. Germline-derived CDR1 and CDR2 are MNHEY and SVGAGI. CDR3 length: 13 amino acids. For the CDR3, the DNA is TGTGCCAGCAGTTACTCAAGCAACACTGAAGCTTTCTTT. Translating it yields CASSYSSNTEAFF.